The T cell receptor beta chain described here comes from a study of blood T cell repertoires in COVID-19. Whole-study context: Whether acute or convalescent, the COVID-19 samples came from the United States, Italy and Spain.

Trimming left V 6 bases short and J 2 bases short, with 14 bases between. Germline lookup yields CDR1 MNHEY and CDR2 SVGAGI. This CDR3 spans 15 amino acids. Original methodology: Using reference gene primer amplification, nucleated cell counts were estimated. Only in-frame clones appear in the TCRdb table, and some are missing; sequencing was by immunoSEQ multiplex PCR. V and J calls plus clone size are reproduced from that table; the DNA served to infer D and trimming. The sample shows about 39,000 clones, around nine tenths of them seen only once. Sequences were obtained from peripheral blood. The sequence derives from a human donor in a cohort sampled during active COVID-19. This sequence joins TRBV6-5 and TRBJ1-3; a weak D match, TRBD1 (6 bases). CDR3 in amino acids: CASSPQGGPGNTIYF. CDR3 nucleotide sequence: TGTGCCAGCAGCCCACAGGGAGGGCCTGGAAACACCATATATTTT.